These 10 T cell receptor beta chains were sequenced from one sample in a study of CD8 T cells in cerebrospinal fluid in Alzheimer's disease. After re-calling the 10x single-cell sequencing reads, TCRdb lists one entry per CDR3 protein, DNA absent. The sample has some 820 distinct CDR3 sequences; the top ten hold roughly a sixth. The sample consisted of cerebrospinal fluid. These receptors were collected from a human donor with Parkinson's disease.

This clonotype is called medium-sized based on its frequency. CDR3 protein: CASSPPGQGLKNEQYF. V gene TRBV12-3 or TRBV12-4 combines with J gene TRBJ2-7; TCRdb designates TRBD1, a call that cannot be tested without DNA. CDR3 length: 16 amino acids.

This clonotype ranks as large in terms of frequency. The V gene is TRBV6-5, the J gene TRBJ1-5. Germline lookup yields CDR1 MNHEY and CDR2 SVGAGI. The CDR3 totals 13 residues. CDR3 in amino acids: CASSQMGNQPQHF.

By frequency, this clonotype registers medium-sized. The gene calls are TRBV5-5 and TRBJ2-3. This CDR3 has 14 amino acids. CDR1 and CDR2 from the germline V gene are SGHKS and YYEKEE (reference sequence). This CDR3 reads CASSLARVGDTQYF.

This clonotype registers large (0.1 to 1%) by frequency. The chain uses TRBV4-2 and TRBJ1-4; checking the TCRdb D call of TRBD1 is not possible without DNA. The CDR3 runs to 14 residues. CDR1 is LGHNA and CDR2 is YNFKEQ in the germline V gene. CDR3 residues: CASSQVGATDSMFF.

J is TRBJ2-7 and V is TRBV30. The CDR3 runs 13 residues. The germline V gene encodes CDR1 GTSNPN and CDR2 SVGIG (reference sequence). CDR3 sequence: CAWGRGLAYEQYF.

This clonotype is identified as medium-sized from frequency. The rearrangement links TRBV4-3 to TRBJ2-5; TCRdb designates TRBD2, a call that cannot be tested without DNA. Germline assignment: CDR1 LGHNA and CDR2 YSLEER. The CDR3 is 13 residues long. The CDR3 sequence: CASSQDRGETQYF.

Its frequency marks this clonotype as medium-sized. CDR3 in amino acids: CASSLGGTGKETQYF. The rearrangement joins TRBV11-2 to TRBJ2-5; the TRBD1 assignment by TCRdb is unverifiable without DNA. The CDR3 sequence is 15 residues long. Germline assignment: CDR1 SGHAT and CDR2 FQNNGV.

Measured by frequency, this clonotype is medium-sized. This chain connects TRBV9 to TRBJ2-4; checking the TCRdb D call of TRBD2 is not possible without DNA. Per germline, CDR1 SGDLS and CDR2 YYNGEE. The CDR3 spans 15 residues. The CDR3 region is CARSSSGRTKNIQYF.

By frequency, this clonotype registers large (0.1 to 1%). This rearrangement joins TRBV4-1 to TRBJ1-2. The CDR3 consists of 15 residues. Germline-derived CDR1 and CDR2 are MGHRA and YSYEKL. This chain's CDR3 is CASSQVLGDRYGYTF.

This clonotype is called large based on its frequency. The chain uses TRBV7-2 and TRBJ2-7. The CDR3 is made up of 13 amino acids. CDR1 SGHTA and CDR2 FQGNSA come from the germline V gene. This CDR3 reads CASSLLEFGEQYF.